The rows below give T cell receptor beta chains drawn from one sample of a study of regulatory T cells in long-lasting Graves disease. TCRdb re-derived calls from the multiplex PCR reads in MiXCR, one entry per CDR3 protein. The data hold about 470,000 distinct CDR3 sequences, with about 22% observed a single time. This material consisted of peripheral blood mononuclear cells (PBMCs), taken when the disease was refractory, from a patient treated with antithyroid drugs. The receptors here all came from a female donor with Graves disease. The conserved cysteine and the conserved F or W are not part of the CDR3 here. The order of the fields is CDR3 length, V gene, CDR3 protein.

>13|TRBV5-1
ASSLVDRGYYEQY
>16|TRBV2
ASNLPGQGVIGNSPLH
>15|TRBV7-2
ASSPTFGGTSTDTQY
>12|TRBV6-1
ASGLTGGVDGQY
>10|TRBV12-3/TRBV12-4
ASSSGLNGYT
>13|TRBV19
ASSIDRALNTEAF
>18|TRBV7-9
ASSLEVGTWGVLLNTEAS
>14|TRBV14
ASSPPYAGVGTEAF
>12|TRBV9
ASSGREGLNEQY
>10|TRBV28
ASSLSDTEAF
>13|TRBV28
ASTYPSGVGQPQH
>13|TRBV10-3
AIGRPGGKGETQY
>12|TRBV3-1
ASSREGQPYGYT
>14|TRBV19
ASSYSPQGYNTEAF
>11|TRBV20-1
SAPGTRFYEQY
>12|TRBV2
ASSGLDRVQPQH
>12|TRBV7-9
ASSFTGVSYEQY
>12|TRBV7-2
ASSFGESNQPQH
>14|TRBV11-2
ASSAPTGYFGNTIY
>12|TRBV19
ASSITGFGNTIY
>14|TRBV5-1
ASRPRQAGVGDEQF
>13|TRBV6-1
ASSEGPGSYNEQF
>13|TRBV18
ASSPPLSYPYEQY